Listed here are 30 T cell receptor beta chains from one sample, sequenced in a study of cytotoxic CD8 clonotypes in ibrutinib-treated CLL (dated by TCRdb to the early 2020s). This specimen's time point label, interpreted: approximately 2 years on ibrutinib. Libraries were made using the immunoSEQ multiplex PCR assay. TCRdb re-hosts the immuneACCESS table, in-frame sequences only. Its copies lack some clones; in the studies checked, an unresolved V gene accounts for under half of them, and the cause for the rest is not known. This sample lists 250,000 or so clones; under 80% were detected once. Less than 20% of the sample lies in the top ten. This material consisted of PBMCs, taken after 24 months of ibrutinib treatment. Every receptor here comes from a human donor with chronic lymphocytic leukemia.

The rearrangement links TRBV29-1 to TRBJ2-7; 10 bases agree with TRBD2. V shed 6 bases, J shed 4 bases, and the junction held 9 bases outside the gene matches. This CDR3 comprises 14 residues. CDR1 is SQVTM and CDR2 is ANQGSEA in the germline V gene. The DNA for the CDR3 is TGCAGCGTCAAGCCTAGCGGGAGATCGTACGAGCAGTACTTC. Encoded protein: CSVKPSGRSYEQYF.

The table lists this clone with a few counts. The chain couples TRBV9 to TRBJ2-3; D unresolved. Germline loops: CDR1 SGDLS, CDR2 YYNGEE. V was shortened by 0 bases and J by 1 base, with 6 bases between the two germline ends. The CDR3 has 14 amino acids. For the CDR3, the DNA is TGTGCCAGCAGCGTAGATCGCCGCACAGATACGCAGTATTTT. The encoded protein is CASSVDRRTDTQYF. Full variable domain (rest looked up from reference TRBV9 and TRBJ2-3): DSGVTQTPKHLITATGQRVTLRCSPRSGDLSVYWYQQSLDQGLQFLIQYYNGEERAKGNILERFSAQQFPDLHSELNLSSLELGDSALYFCASSVDRRTDTQYFGPGTRLTVL.

The chain joins TRBV10-3 to TRBJ2-7; D may be TRBD1 (5 bases). CDR3 length equals 16 residues. V gave up 0 bases and J gave up 0 bases, with 12 bases separating them. Germline CDR1 reads ENHRY; CDR2 reads SYGVKD. The DNA for the CDR3 is TGTGCCATCAGTGAGTCGATAGCCCAGGGCTCCTACGAGCAGTACTTC. This codes for CAISESIAQGSYEQYF.

This clone has only a few counts. The rearrangement joins TRBV6-5 to TRBJ2-7; 10 bases align to TRBD2. V gave up 6 bases and J gave up 2 bases; unmatched junction bases: 4. In germline, CDR1 is MNHEY, CDR2 SVGAGI. The CDR3 has 14 residues. CDR3 bases: TGTGCCAGCAGCCGAGCGGGAGGGACCTACGAGCAGTACTTC. As protein: CASSRAGGTYEQYF.

This clone was found a few times. The chain recombines TRBV18 with TRBJ1-1; D gene unclear. V dropped 3 bases and J dropped 6 bases, with 8 bases sitting between them. CDR1 KGHSH and CDR2 LQKENI come from the germline V gene. The CDR3 has 12 amino acids. The CDR3 sequence: CASSPSDAEAFF. CDR3 sequence (DNA): TGTGCCAGCTCACCTAGTGACGCTGAAGCTTTCTTT.

Many counts were recorded for this clone. V usage is TRBV7-9 and J usage is TRBJ1-5; the D is unclear. CDR1 is SEHNR, CDR2 FQNEAQ, per germline (reference sequence). The CDR3 loop spans 12 amino acids. The germline V and J ends were trimmed by 3 bases and 5 bases, with 5 bases remaining between them. The CDR3 protein is CASSFDYQPQHF. The CDR3 DNA follows: TGTGCCAGCAGCTTTGATTATCAGCCCCAGCATTTT.

This chain joins TRBV4-1 and TRBJ2-7; 7 bases align to TRBD1. The junction had 8 bases not matched to a gene; V was cut back by 0 bases and J by 3 bases. The CDR3 covers 16 residues. Germline CDR1 reads MGHRA; CDR2 reads YSYEKL. DNA for the CDR3: TGCGCCAGCAGCCAAGAAACAGGGGTAGGATTCTACGAGCAGTACTTC. Protein: CASSQETGVGFYEQYF.

The rearrangement links TRBV28 to TRBJ2-7, with D tentatively TRBD1 (6 bases). The CDR3 totals 14 residues. V shed 7 bases and J shed 3 bases, with 16 bases lying between them. CDR1 is MDHEN and CDR2 is SYDVKM in the germline V gene. The CDR3 coding sequence is TGTGCCAGCATTCCTTATCAGGGGATCTACGAGCAGTACTTC. Translating it yields CASIPYQGIYEQYF.

This chain links TRBV4-2 with TRBJ2-1; D is unclear. CDR1 LGHNA and CDR2 YNFKEQ come from the germline V gene. The CDR3 has 13 amino acids. With 0 bases removed from V and 10 bases from J, the gap between germline ends came to 10 bases. The chain's CDR3 is CASSQEDLREQFF. As DNA, the CDR3 is TGTGCCAGCAGCCAAGAGGACCTTCGGGAGCAGTTCTTC.

The chain is built from TRBV9 and TRBJ2-1; unclear D gene. Trimming stripped 0 bases from V and 7 bases from J, with 14 bases between. The CDR3 has 15 amino acids. Per germline, CDR1 SGDLS and CDR2 YYNGEE. This chain's CDR3 is CASSVDPQTRNEQFF. The CDR3 DNA sequence: TGTGCCAGCAGCGTAGACCCTCAAACGAGGAATGAGCAGTTCTTC.

This clone showed up just a few times. The chain couples TRBV25-1 to TRBJ2-3, with D possibly matching TRBD1 (6 bases). The CDR3 contains 14 residues. Germline-derived CDR1 and CDR2 are MGHDK and SYGVNS. Trimming removed 6 bases at V and 6 bases at J, with 16 bases between. This chain's CDR3 is CASRDSGGVDTQYF. The CDR3 bases are TGTGCCAGCAGGGACAGTGGTGGAGTGGATACGCAGTATTTT.

DNA of the CDR3: TGTGCCAGCGGACCCCAACCCGCCCTAGCGGGAGGGCCCTACGAGCAGTACTTC. The encoded protein is CASGPQPALAGGPYEQYF. V usage is TRBV7-2 and J usage is TRBJ2-7, with 12 positions matching TRBD2. This CDR3 is built from 18 residues. Germline-derived CDR1 and CDR2 are SGHTA and FQGNSA. The trim removed 8 bases at V and 2 bases at J, leaving 16 bases unmatched.

The rearrangement joins TRBV19 to TRBJ2-7; unclear D gene. V was shortened by 5 bases and J by 3 bases, with 17 bases between the two germline ends. The CDR3 runs to 15 residues. Germline V gene sequence: CDR1 LNHDA, CDR2 SQIVND (reference sequence). The CDR3 DNA is TGTGCCAGTAGTGTAGGGCTAGACGCCCACTACGAGCAGTACTTC. Translation: CASSVGLDAHYEQYF.

The chain joins TRBV6-5 to TRBJ2-5; D remains unclear. The germline V and J ends were trimmed by 2 bases and 5 bases, with 6 bases remaining between them. There are 12 residues in the CDR3. CDR1 is MNHEY, CDR2 SVGAGI, per germline. The chain's CDR3 is CASSYVWETQYF. CDR3 bases: TGTGCCAGCAGTTACGTTTGGGAGACCCAGTACTTC.

The chain employs TRBV2 and TRBJ1-4, with D unresolved. Germline V gene sequence: CDR1 SNHLY, CDR2 FYNNEI. Trimming stripped 6 bases from V and 0 bases from J, with 11 bases between. The CDR3 contains 15 residues. The CDR3 sequence is CASRLTGSTNEKLFF. The CDR3, as DNA: TGTGCCAGCAGGCTCACCGGTTCAACTAATGAAAAACTGTTTTTT. The full variable domain, with the rest looked up from reference TRBV2 and TRBJ1-4, is EPEVTQTPSHQVTQMGQEVILRCVPISNHLYFYWYRQILGQKVEFLVSFYNNEISEKSEIFDDQFSVERPDGSNFTLKIRSTKLEDSAMYFCASRLTGSTNEKLFFGSGTQLSVL.

The V call is TRBV19, the J call TRBJ2-5; TRBD2 matches at 9 bases. Germline V gives CDR1 LNHDA, CDR2 SQIVND (reference sequence). The ends lost 5 bases at V and 5 bases at J; junction bases unmatched: 9. This CDR3 is built from 15 residues. CDR3 amino acids: CASSSDSGSGETQYF. As DNA, the CDR3 is TGTGCCAGTAGTTCCGATAGCGGGAGCGGGGAGACCCAGTACTTC.

The sample holds a few counts of this clone. One end of the junction varies from germline; a read error may be responsible. This rearrangement joins TRBV29-1 to TRBJ2-3, with D perhaps TRBD1 (5 bases). The CDR3 has 12 residues. Looked up from germline, CDR1 is SQVTM and CDR2 is ANQGSEA. This chain's CDR3 is CSVPDPTGTQYF. In nucleotides, the CDR3 is TGCAGCGTTCCTGATCCTACAGGTACGCAGTATTTT.

The chain employs TRBV30 and TRBJ1-5; 11 positions agree with TRBD1. This CDR3 contains 14 residues. In germline, CDR1 is GTSNPN, CDR2 SVGIG (reference sequence). Trimming removed 5 bases from V and 6 bases from J; junction bases left unmatched: 6. DNA for the CDR3: TGTGCCTGGTCTCCGGGACAGGGGGTTCAGCCCCAGCATTTT. Encoded protein: CAWSPGQGVQPQHF. Supplemented by reference TRBV30 and TRBJ1-5, the full variable domain reads SQTIHQWPATLVQPVGSPLSLECTVEGTSNPNLYWYRQAAGRGLQLLFYSVGIGQISSEVPQNLSASRPQDRQFILSSKKLLLSDSGFYLCAWSPGQGVQPQHFGDGTRLSIL.

V and J are TRBV4-1 and TRBJ2-7, with no clear D. From germline, CDR1 is MGHRA and CDR2 YSYEKL. The CDR3 extends over 15 amino acids. The ends were cut back, 0 bases at V and 2 bases at J, with 11 bases in the middle. CDR3 sequence reads: CASSQESEPPYEQYF. DNA for the CDR3: TGCGCCAGCAGCCAAGAATCGGAGCCCCCCTACGAGCAGTACTTC.

The V and J genes are TRBV25-1 and TRBJ2-1; a weak D match, TRBD1 (5 bases). Germline CDR1 MGHDK, CDR2 SYGVNS. There are 12 residues in the CDR3. The V end was cut by 4 bases, the J end by 6 bases, with 7 bases between. CDR3 residues: CASSAQGNEQFF. The CDR3, as DNA: TGTGCCAGCAGTGCTCAGGGCAATGAGCAGTTCTTC.

The chain has TRBV5-6 and TRBJ2-7; D remains unclear. Germline CDR1 and CDR2: SGHDT and YYEEEE. This CDR3 is built from 12 residues. V lost 0 bases and J lost 3, with 4 bases in between. The CDR3 nucleotides read TGTGCCAGCAGCTTGGCTAACTACGAGCAGTACTTC. This codes for CASSLANYEQYF.

J is TRBJ2-3 and V is TRBV28; D is possibly TRBD1 (6 bases). Trimming took 5 bases from V and 4 from J, leaving 19 bases between them. Germline V gene lookup returns CDR1 MDHEN and CDR2 SYDVKM. The CDR3 length is 16 residues. CDR3 protein: CASSQLPGQTSDTQYF. The CDR3 DNA reads TGTGCCAGCAGTCAACTTCCGGGACAAACGTCAGATACGCAGTATTTT.

CDR3 bases: TGTGCCAGCAGACGGCCCGGGACAGTTAACACCGGGGAGCTGTTTTTT. It translates to CASRRPGTVNTGELFF. The chain carries TRBV28 and TRBJ2-2; 7 bases agree with TRBD1. Looked up from germline, CDR1 is MDHEN and CDR2 is SYDVKM. The V segment lost 6 bases and the J segment 2 bases; nucleotides outside the gene matches: 9. The CDR3 is 16 amino acids.

The chain couples TRBV7-2 to TRBJ2-1; TRBD2 matches at 16 bases. Looked up from germline, CDR1 is SGHTA and CDR2 is FQGNSA. Trimming removed 3 bases from V and 7 bases from J; junction bases left unmatched: 12. The CDR3 loop spans 19 amino acids. CDR3 coding DNA: TGTGCCAGCAGCTTCGCGGGACTAGCGGGAGGGACGATGGTTAATGAGCAGTTCTTC. This encodes CASSFAGLAGGTMVNEQFF.

The count of this clone is one. The chain is built from TRBV30 and TRBJ2-7; 14 bases fit TRBD2. The germline V gene encodes CDR1 GTSNPN and CDR2 SVGIG (reference sequence). The CDR3 consists of 15 residues. With 1 base clipped from V and 6 bases from J, the junction kept 5 bases outside the gene matches. CDR3 region: CAWSGGLAGVGEQYF. DNA of the CDR3: TGTGCCTGGAGTGGGGGACTAGCGGGAGTCGGCGAGCAGTACTTC.

The chain links TRBV7-2 to TRBJ2-7; D gene unclear. V gave up 0 bases and J gave up 3 bases, with 6 bases separating them. The CDR3 runs to 13 residues. Looked up from germline, CDR1 is SGHTA and CDR2 is FQGNSA. The CDR3 region has the DNA TGTGCCAGCAGCTTAGCAGATTACTACGAGCAGTACTTC. Its translation: CASSLADYYEQYF.

The chain couples TRBV5-1 to TRBJ2-3, with 7 bases aligning to TRBD1. V lost 5 bases to trimming and J lost 1 base; unmatched junction nucleotides: 10. The CDR3 runs to 16 residues. Germline V lookup: CDR1 SGHRS, CDR2 YFSETQ. The CDR3 protein is CASSRGTDLGTDTQYF. The CDR3 DNA follows: TGCGCCAGCAGTCGAGGGACAGATCTGGGCACAGATACGCAGTATTTT.

This clone was counted only a few times. The rearrangement uses TRBV7-9 and TRBJ2-7; no reliable D call. V shed 3 bases and J shed 0 bases, with 6 bases lying between them. Germline V gene sequence: CDR1 SEHNR, CDR2 FQNEAQ (reference sequence). This CDR3 spans 13 amino acids. CDR3 bases: TGTGCCAGCAGCTTCGCCGCCTCCTACGAGCAGTACTTC. Its protein is CASSFAASYEQYF.

The chain combines TRBV5-1 with TRBJ2-7, with 12 bases identical to TRBD1. This CDR3 comprises 14 residues. Germline-derived CDR1 and CDR2 are SGHRS and YFSETQ. The V segment lost 3 bases and the J segment 6 bases; nucleotides outside the gene matches: 4. CDR3 protein: CASSYWDRGREQYF. CDR3 in DNA: TGCGCCAGCAGCTACTGGGACAGGGGGCGCGAGCAGTACTTC.

The chain employs TRBV6-5 and TRBJ1-1; the D gene is possibly TRBD1 (5 bases). The CDR3 is 14 amino acids. Germline CDR1 is MNHEY and CDR2 is SVGAGI. The V end lost 8 bases, the J end lost 4 bases, and 17 bases lay between the germline ends. The CDR3 spells CASARIRGTTEAFF. The CDR3 nucleotides are TGTGCCAGCGCCAGGATTCGGGGGACCACTGAAGCTTTCTTT.